This T cell receptor beta chain came from a study of cytomegalovirus exposure and HLA in healthy donors. Regarding the study as a whole: In vitro experiments confirmed that a few CMV-associated chains were specific for CMV antigens. Later on, a genetic analysis was performed. It linked a missense variant in DCLRE1C with V- and J-gene trimming of TCR beta.

From germline, CDR1 is SGHRS and CDR2 YFSETQ. V lost 6 bases and J lost 3; bases outside the gene matches: 3. CDR3 length equals 13 residues. This clone was counted between two and nine times. What it binds is not known. The PCR employed 60 Vbeta primers together with 13 Jbeta primers. Clones were sequenced by immunoSEQ multiplex PCR, and TCRdb holds only the in-frame ones, with some missing. The data contain roughly 130,000 clones, 75% to 85% of them seen just once; the ten biggest clones take up 1.5% to 2.5%. The sequencing input was PBMCs. The chain recombines TRBV5-1 with TRBJ1-1, with TRBD1 matching over 9 bases. This clonotype was sampled from a young man in good health and CMV-seronegative. The chain's CDR3 is CASKDRGHTEAFF. Here the CDR3 DNA reads TGCGCCAGCAAGGACAGGGGCCACACTGAAGCTTTCTTT.